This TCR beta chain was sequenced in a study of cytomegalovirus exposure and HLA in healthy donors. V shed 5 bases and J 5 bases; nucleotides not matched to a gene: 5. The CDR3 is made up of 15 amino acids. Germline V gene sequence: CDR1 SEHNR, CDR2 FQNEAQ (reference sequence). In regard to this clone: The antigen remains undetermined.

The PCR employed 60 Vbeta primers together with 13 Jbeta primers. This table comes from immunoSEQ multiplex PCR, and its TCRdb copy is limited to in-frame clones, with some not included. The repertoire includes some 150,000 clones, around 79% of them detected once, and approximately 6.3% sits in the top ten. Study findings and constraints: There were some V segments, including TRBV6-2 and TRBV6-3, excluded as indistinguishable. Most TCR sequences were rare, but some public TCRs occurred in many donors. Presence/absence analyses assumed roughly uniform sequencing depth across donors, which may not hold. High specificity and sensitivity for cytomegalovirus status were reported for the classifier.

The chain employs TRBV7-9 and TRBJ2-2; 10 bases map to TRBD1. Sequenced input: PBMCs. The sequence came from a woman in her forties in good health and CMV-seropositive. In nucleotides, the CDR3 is TGTGCCAGCAGCCCAGGGACAGGGGTAACCGGGGAGCTGTTTTTT. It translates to CASSPGTGVTGELFF.